The 18 T cell receptor beta chains in this list originate from one sample, sequenced in a study of T cell repertoires in cytomegalovirus infection. These TCRs' antigens remain unknown. TCRdb ran MiXCR on the reads and lists one entry per CDR3 protein. The sample includes fewer than 200,000 distinct CDR3 sequences, about a fifth of them seen just once. The material sequenced was CD8+ T cells from cultured PBMCs, taken from culture after CMV antigen stimulation. These receptors came from a human donor in good health (CMV status not recorded). Some clones in this sample may be carry-over from other donors' samples.

At least ten counts were recorded for this clonotype. The chain recombines TRBV7-2 with TRBJ1-1; D gene ambiguous. The CDR3 loop spans 15 amino acids. V gave up 7 bases and J gave up 1 base, with 16 bases separating them. CDR1 SGHTA and CDR2 FQGNSA come from the germline V gene. The DNA for the CDR3 is TGTGCCAGCACCGCGGGAAGGGCCCGGAACACTGAAGCTTTCTTT. As protein: CASTAGRARNTEAFF.

The V gene is TRBV7-9, the J gene TRBJ2-1; D unresolved. From germline, CDR1 is SEHNR and CDR2 FQNEAQ (reference sequence). With 0 bases removed from V and 2 bases from J, the gap between germline ends came to 5 bases. The CDR3 loop spans 14 amino acids. CDR3 sequence (DNA): TGTGCCAGCAGCTTAGCGGGTCCCTACAATGAGCAGTTCTTC. As protein: CASSLAGPYNEQFF.

The rearrangement links TRBV6-2 or TRBV6-3 to TRBJ2-1; D uncertain. Germline CDR1 and CDR2: MNHEY and SVGEGT. This CDR3 spans 13 amino acids. The V and J ends lost 7 bases and 3 bases respectively, with 10 bases between them. For the CDR3, the DNA is TGTGCCAGCAACGAACAGCTCTACAATGAGCAGTTCTTC. This encodes CASNEQLYNEQFF.

This rearrangement joins TRBV4-1 to TRBJ2-2; D is undetermined. Between the trimmed V and J ends, which lost 1 base and 6 bases, there was a span of 9 bases. Germline-derived CDR1 and CDR2 are MGHRA and YSYEKL. This CDR3 contains 14 residues. The CDR3 DNA is TGCGCCAGCAGCCAAGGGGGATTCGCCGGGGAGCTGTTTTTT. It encodes CASSQGGFAGELFF.

This clonotype was counted between two and nine times. CDR3 DNA sequence: TGCGCCAGCAGCCTGACTAGCGGGTTCCGCGAGCAGTACTTC. This gives the protein CASSLTSGFREQYF. The chain joins TRBV5-1 to TRBJ2-7; 10 bases are shared with TRBD2. Germline CDR1 and CDR2: SGHRS and YFSETQ. J was trimmed by 6 bases and V by 4 bases; bases with no gene match: 7. The CDR3 covers 14 residues.

This chain joins TRBV6-5 and TRBJ2-1; D call uncertain. Trimming took off 2 bases at V and 1 base at J, with 9 bases between the two ends. The CDR3 is 15 amino acids. Germline V gives CDR1 MNHEY, CDR2 SVGAGI. The CDR3 sequence: CASSYLLGSYNEQFF. In DNA, the CDR3 is TGTGCCAGCAGTTACCTGCTAGGATCCTACAATGAGCAGTTCTTC.

This clonotype was observed a handful of times. As DNA, the CDR3 is TGTGCCAGCAGTAACCTGGACAGGGCGACAAACACTGAAGCTTTCTTT. Its translation: CASSNLDRATNTEAFF. This rearrangement joins TRBV27 to TRBJ1-1; 8 bases fit TRBD1. CDR3 length equals 16 residues. Germline V gene lookup returns CDR1 MNHEY and CDR2 SMNVEV (reference sequence). The J segment lost 2 bases and the V segment lost 5 bases, leaving 10 bases of the junction unmatched.

This clonotype was observed a handful of times. The chain couples TRBV14 to TRBJ2-7; D is possibly TRBD1 or TRBD2 (6 bases each). CDR3 length equals 15 residues. Trimming stripped 4 bases from V and 8 bases from J, with 21 bases between. Germline CDR1 reads SGHDN; CDR2 reads FVKESK. CDR3 region: CASSLGGNPGEQQYF. CDR3 nucleotides: TGTGCCAGCAGCCTAGGGGGGAATCCTGGGGAGCAGCAGTACTTC.

This clonotype was detected a few times. V and J are TRBV27 and TRBJ2-7; 7 bases fit TRBD2. Germline V CDR1 and CDR2: MNHEY, SMNVEV (reference sequence). J lost 7 bases, V lost 6 bases, and 15 bases had no gene match. The CDR3 is made up of 15 amino acids. The CDR3 loop is CASSQGGGPSREQYF. Here the CDR3 DNA reads TGTGCCAGCAGCCAGGGCGGGGGACCATCGCGAGAGCAGTACTTC.

This rearrangement joins TRBV7-2 to TRBJ1-1; D is undetermined. This CDR3 contains 14 residues. Looked up from germline, CDR1 is SGHTA and CDR2 is FQGNSA. V was cut by 1 base and J by 10 bases, with 16 bases left in between. The CDR3 coding sequence is TGTGCCAGCAGCTTAGTCTCACACACCCAGCGAGCTTTCTTT. Translating gives CASSLVSHTQRAFF.

This clonotype was seen only a few times. The CDR3 DNA is TGCGCCAGCAGCCAAGATCCGGCGGGAGGTAGGGACACTGAAGCTTTCTTT. This sequence encodes CASSQDPAGGRDTEAFF. J is TRBJ1-1 and V is TRBV4-1, with D unclear. The CDR3 is made up of 17 amino acids. Trimming took off 0 bases at V and 3 bases at J, with 17 bases between the two ends. Germline CDR1 reads MGHRA; CDR2 reads YSYEKL.

This rearrangement joins TRBV7-9 to TRBJ1-1, with D unclear. V lost 4 bases and J lost 4, with 13 bases in between. The CDR3 sequence is 14 residues long. Germline assignment: CDR1 SEHNR and CDR2 FQNEAQ (reference sequence). DNA for the CDR3: TGTGCCAGCAGCTCCGAGGGATCCGGCACTGAAGCTTTCTTT. As protein: CASSSEGSGTEAFF.

The chain joins TRBV2 to TRBJ2-3, with D unclear. Between the trimmed V and J ends, which lost 10 bases and 0 bases, there was a span of 11 bases. From germline, CDR1 is SNHLY and CDR2 FYNNEI. The CDR3 spans 13 residues. The CDR3 nucleotides are TGTGCCATCCTAGGACCTAGCACAGATACGCAGTATTTT. It encodes CAILGPSTDTQYF.

The gene calls are TRBV11-2 and TRBJ2-6, with D maybe TRBD2 (5 bases). The germline CDR1 and CDR2 sequences are SGHAT and FQNNGV. V lost 3 bases and J 0 bases, leaving 18 bases between the germline ends. The CDR3 covers 19 residues. For the CDR3, the DNA is TGTGCCAGCAGCTTCTCAGAGGGCAGTATTATCTCTGGGGCCAACGTCCTGACTTTC. Translating it yields CASSFSEGSIISGANVLTF.

This clonotype was observed at least ten times. At one end, the junction sequence differs from germline, possibly due to a read error. The rearrangement links TRBV4-3 to TRBJ2-7; 10 nucleotides line up with TRBD1. Germline CDR1 is LGHNA and CDR2 is YSLEER. The CDR3 is 15 residues long. Here the CDR3 DNA reads TGTGCCAGCAGCTTGAGGACAGGGGGTTTCTACGAGCAGTACTTC. Translation gives CASSLRTGGFYEQYF.

This clonotype was counted a few times. The rearrangement joins TRBV28 to TRBJ2-3; D unresolved. Deletions cut 8 bases from V and 1 base from J, with 10 bases between. Germline V gene data show CDR1 as MDHEN and CDR2 as SYDVKM. There are 13 residues in the CDR3. For the CDR3, the DNA is TGTGCCAGCCTGGGTTCGGGCACAGATACGCAGTATTTT. Translating gives CASLGSGTDTQYF.

This clonotype was seen a few times. The chain has TRBV27 and TRBJ2-3; 7 bases are shared with TRBD2. Germline V gene data show CDR1 as MNHEY and CDR2 as SMNVEV (reference sequence). Unmatched junction bases numbered 5, after V lost 7 bases and J lost 7 bases. The length of the CDR3 is 12 residues. CDR3 protein: CASTGLGNTQYF. CDR3 DNA: TGTGCCAGCACCGGACTAGGAAATACGCAGTATTTT.

The CDR3 here is CASSSLGQRAFF. In nucleotides, the CDR3 is TGTGCCAGCAGCTCCTTGGGACAGCGGGCTTTCTTT. The chain joins TRBV5-6 to TRBJ1-1; 7 bases are shared with TRBD1. V gave up 3 bases and J gave up 11 bases; unmatched junction bases: 7. Per germline, CDR1 SGHDT and CDR2 YYEEEE. The CDR3 extends over 12 amino acids.